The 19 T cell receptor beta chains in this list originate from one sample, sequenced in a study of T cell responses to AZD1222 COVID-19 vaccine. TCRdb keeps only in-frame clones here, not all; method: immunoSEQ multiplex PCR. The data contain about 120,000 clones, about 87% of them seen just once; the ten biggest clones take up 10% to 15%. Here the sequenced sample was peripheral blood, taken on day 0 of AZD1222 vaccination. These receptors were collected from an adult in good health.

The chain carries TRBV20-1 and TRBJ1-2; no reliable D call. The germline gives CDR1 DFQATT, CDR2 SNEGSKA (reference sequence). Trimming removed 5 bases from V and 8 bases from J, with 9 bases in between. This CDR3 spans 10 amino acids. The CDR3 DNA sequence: TGCAGTGCTGCCCGAGCGGGCTACACCTTC. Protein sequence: CSAARAGYTF.

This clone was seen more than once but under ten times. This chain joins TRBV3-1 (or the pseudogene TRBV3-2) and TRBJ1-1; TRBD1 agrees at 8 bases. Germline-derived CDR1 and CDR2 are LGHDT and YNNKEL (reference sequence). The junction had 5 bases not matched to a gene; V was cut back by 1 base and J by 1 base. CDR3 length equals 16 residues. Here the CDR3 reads CASSQGRTGRNTEAFF. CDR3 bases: TGTGCCAGCAGCCAAGGACGGACAGGGAGGAACACTGAAGCTTTCTTT.

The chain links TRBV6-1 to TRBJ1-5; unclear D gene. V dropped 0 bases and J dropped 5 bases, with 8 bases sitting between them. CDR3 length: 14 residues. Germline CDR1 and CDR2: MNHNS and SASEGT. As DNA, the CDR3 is TGTGCCAGCAGTGAAGCTCGGCGTGATCAGCCCCAGCATTTT. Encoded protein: CASSEARRDQPQHF.

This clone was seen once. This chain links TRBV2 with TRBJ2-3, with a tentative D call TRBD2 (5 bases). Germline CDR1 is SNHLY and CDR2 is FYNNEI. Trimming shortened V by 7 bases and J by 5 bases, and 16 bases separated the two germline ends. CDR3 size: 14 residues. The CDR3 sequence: CASTRAALRDTQYF. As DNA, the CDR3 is TGTGCCAGCACGAGAGCGGCCCTCAGAGATACGCAGTATTTT.

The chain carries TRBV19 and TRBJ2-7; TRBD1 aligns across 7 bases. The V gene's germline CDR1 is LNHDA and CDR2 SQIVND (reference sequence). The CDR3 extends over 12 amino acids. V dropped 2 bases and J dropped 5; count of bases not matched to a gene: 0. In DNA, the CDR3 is TGTGCCAGTAGTATAACAGGGGACGAGCAGTACTTC. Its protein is CASSITGDEQYF.

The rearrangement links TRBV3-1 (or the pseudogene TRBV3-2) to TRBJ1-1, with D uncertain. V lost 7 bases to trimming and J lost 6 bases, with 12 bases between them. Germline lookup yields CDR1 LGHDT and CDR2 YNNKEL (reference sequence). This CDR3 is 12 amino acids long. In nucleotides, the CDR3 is TGTGCCAGCACCTCGTCCAGAGCTGAAGCTTTCTTT. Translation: CASTSSRAEAFF.

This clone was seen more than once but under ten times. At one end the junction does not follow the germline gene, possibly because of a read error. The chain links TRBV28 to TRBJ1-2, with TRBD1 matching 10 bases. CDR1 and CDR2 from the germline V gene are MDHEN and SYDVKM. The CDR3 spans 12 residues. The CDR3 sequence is CASSFLDRGYIF. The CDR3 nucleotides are TGTGCCAGCAGTTTCTTGGACAGGGGGTACATCTTC.

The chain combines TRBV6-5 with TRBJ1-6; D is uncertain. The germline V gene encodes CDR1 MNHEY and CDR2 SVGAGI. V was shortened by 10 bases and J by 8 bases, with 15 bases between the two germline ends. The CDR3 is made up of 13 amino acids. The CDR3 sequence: CATLVSLYSPLHF. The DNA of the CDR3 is TGTGCCACCCTGGTGAGCCTCTATTCACCCCTCCACTTT.

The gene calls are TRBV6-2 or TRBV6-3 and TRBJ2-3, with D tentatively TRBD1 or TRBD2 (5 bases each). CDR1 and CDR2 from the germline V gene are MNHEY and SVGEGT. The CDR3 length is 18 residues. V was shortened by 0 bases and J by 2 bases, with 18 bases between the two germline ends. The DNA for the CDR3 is TGTGCCAGCAGTTACTCGATGAGGGACCCATCTTTCACAGATACGCAGTATTTT. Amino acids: CASSYSMRDPSFTDTQYF.

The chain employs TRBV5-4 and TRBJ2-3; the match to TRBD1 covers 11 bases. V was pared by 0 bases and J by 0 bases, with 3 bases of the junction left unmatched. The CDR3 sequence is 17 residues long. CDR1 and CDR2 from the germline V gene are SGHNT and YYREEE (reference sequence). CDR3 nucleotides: TGTGCCAGCAGCTTGGGGACAGGGGGCTGGAGCACAGATACGCAGTATTTT. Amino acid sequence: CASSLGTGGWSTDTQYF.

The DNA for the CDR3 is TGTGCCAGCAGCGCCGACCGCACCGGGGAGCTGTTTTTT. Translating gives CASSADRTGELFF. The chain carries TRBV7-8 and TRBJ2-2; D gene ambiguous. The germline V and J ends were trimmed by 5 bases and 4 bases, with 8 bases remaining between them. CDR1 and CDR2 (germline): SGHVS, FQNEAQ. The CDR3 loop spans 13 amino acids.

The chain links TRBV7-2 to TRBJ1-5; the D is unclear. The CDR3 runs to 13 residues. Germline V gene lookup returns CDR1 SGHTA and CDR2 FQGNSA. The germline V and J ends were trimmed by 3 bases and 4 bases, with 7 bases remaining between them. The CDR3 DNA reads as TGTGCCAGCAGCTTTAATCCAAATCAGCCCCAGCATTTT. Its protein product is CASSFNPNQPQHF.

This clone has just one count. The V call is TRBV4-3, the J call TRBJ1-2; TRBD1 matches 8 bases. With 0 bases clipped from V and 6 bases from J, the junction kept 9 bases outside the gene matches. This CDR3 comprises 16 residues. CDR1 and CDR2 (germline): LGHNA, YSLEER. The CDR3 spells CASSQDGQGRGNGYTF. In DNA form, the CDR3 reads TGCGCCAGCAGCCAAGACGGACAGGGTCGGGGTAATGGCTACACCTTC.

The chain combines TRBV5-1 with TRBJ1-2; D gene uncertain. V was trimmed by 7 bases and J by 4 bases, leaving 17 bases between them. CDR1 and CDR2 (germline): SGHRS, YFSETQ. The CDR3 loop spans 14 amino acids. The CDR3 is CASAESGRPYGYTF. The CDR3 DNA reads TGCGCCAGCGCCGAATCGGGCAGGCCCTATGGCTACACCTTC.

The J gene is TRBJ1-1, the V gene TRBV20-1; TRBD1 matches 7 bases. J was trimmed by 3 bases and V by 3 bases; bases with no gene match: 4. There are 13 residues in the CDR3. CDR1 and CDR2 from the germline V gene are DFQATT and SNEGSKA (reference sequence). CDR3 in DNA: TGCAGTGCTAGTCAGGGGGGATACACTGAAGCTTTCTTT. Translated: CSASQGGYTEAFF.

The CDR3 DNA follows: TGTGCCAGCAGCTCGCCACAGGGGAGTAAAACTAATGAAAAACTGTTTTTT. Residues: CASSSPQGSKTNEKLFF. The rearrangement joins TRBV7-3 to TRBJ1-4, with TRBD1 matching over 7 bases. The CDR3 covers 17 residues. J was trimmed by 1 base and V by 4 bases; bases with no gene match: 9. CDR1 SGHTA and CDR2 FQGTGA come from the germline V gene.

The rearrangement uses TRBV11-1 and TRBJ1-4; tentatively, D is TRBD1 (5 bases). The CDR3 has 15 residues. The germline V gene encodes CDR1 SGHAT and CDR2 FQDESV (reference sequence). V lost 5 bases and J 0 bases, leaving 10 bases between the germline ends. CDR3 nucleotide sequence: TGTGCCAGCAGCCCGAGGGGTGCAACTAATGAAAAACTGTTTTTT. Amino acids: CASSPRGATNEKLFF. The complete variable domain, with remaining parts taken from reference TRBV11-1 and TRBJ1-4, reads EAEVAQSPRYKITEKSQAVAFWCDPISGHATLYWYRQILGQGPELLVQFQDESVVDDSQLPKDRFSAERLKGVDSTLKIQPAELGDSAMYLCASSPRGATNEKLFFGSGTQLSVL.

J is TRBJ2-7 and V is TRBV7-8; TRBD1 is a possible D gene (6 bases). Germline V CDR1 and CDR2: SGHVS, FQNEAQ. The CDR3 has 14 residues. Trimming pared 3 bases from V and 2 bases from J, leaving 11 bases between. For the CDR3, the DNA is TGTGCCAGCAGCTTGGACAGCAGGACCTACGAGCAGTACTTC. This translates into CASSLDSRTYEQYF.

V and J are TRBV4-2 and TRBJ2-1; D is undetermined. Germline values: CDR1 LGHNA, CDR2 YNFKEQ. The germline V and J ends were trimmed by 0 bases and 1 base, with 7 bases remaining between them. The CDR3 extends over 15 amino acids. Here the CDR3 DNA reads TGTGCCAGCAGCCAAGACCAGGCTTCCTACAATGAGCAGTTCTTC. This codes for CASSQDQASYNEQFF.